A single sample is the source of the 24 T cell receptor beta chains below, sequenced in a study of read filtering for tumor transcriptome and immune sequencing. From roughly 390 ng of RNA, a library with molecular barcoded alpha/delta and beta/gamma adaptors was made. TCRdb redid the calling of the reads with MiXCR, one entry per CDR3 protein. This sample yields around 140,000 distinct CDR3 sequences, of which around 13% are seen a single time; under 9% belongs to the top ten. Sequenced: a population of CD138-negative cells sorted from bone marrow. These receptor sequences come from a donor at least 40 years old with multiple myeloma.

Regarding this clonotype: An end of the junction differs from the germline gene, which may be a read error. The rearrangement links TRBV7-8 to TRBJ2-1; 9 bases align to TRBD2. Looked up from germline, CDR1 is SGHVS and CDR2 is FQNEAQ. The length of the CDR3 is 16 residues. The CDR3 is CASSFSTSGFYNEQFF. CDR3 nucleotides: TGTGCCAGCAGCTTCTCGACTAGCGGATTCTACAACGAGCAGTTCTTC. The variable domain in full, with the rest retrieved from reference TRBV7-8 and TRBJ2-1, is GAGVSQSPRYKVAKRGQDVALRCDPISGHVSLFWYQQALGQGPEFLTYFQNEAQLDKSGLPSDRFFAERPEGSVSTLKIQRTQQEDSAVYLCASSFSTSGFYNEQFFGPGTRLTVL.

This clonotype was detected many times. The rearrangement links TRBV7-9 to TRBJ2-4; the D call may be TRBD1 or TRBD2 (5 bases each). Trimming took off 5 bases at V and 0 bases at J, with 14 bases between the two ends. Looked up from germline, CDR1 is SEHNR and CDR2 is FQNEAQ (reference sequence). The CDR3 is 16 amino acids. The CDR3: CASSLPGAVAKNIQYF. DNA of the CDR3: TGTGCCAGCAGCCTCCCCGGGGCGGTAGCCAAAAACATTCAGTACTTC. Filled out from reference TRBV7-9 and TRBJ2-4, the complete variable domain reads DTGVSQNPRHKITKRGQNVTFRCDPISEHNRLYWYRQTLGQGPEFLTYFQNEAQLEKSRLLSDRFSAERPKGSFSTLEIQRTEQGDSAMYLCASSLPGAVAKNIQYFGAGTRLSVL.

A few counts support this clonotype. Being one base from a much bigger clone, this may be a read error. The CDR3 nucleotides read TGTGCCAGCGGCTTAGCCCAACAGGGATACGAGCAGTACTTC. It specifies CASGLAQQGYEQYF. The chain couples TRBV7-9 to TRBJ2-7, with D maybe TRBD1 (6 bases). This CDR3 region has 14 residues. From germline, CDR1 is SEHNR and CDR2 FQNEAQ (reference sequence).

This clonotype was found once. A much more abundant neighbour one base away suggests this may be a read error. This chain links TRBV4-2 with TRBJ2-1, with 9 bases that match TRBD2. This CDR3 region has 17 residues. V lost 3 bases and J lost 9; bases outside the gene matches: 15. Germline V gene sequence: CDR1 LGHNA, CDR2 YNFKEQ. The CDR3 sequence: CASSQGRKLAGNSEQFF. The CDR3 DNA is TGTGCCAGCAGCCAGGGTAGAAAACTAGCGGGTAACAGTGAGCAGTTCTTC.

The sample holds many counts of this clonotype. CDR3 sequence reads: CSVEDLRLVGVSNEQFF. As DNA, the CDR3 is TGCAGCGTTGAAGATCTGAGACTAGTGGGAGTTAGCAATGAGCAGTTCTTC. This chain links TRBV29-1 with TRBJ2-1, with a possible D match to TRBD2 (6 bases). Trimming took 0 bases from V and 6 from J, leaving 21 bases between them. CDR3 size: 17 residues. The germline gives CDR1 SQVTM, CDR2 ANQGSEA.

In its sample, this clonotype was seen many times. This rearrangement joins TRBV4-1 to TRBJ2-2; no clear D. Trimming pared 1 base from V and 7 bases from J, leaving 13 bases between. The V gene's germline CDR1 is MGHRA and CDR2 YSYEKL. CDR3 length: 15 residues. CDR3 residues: CASSQVLGYDGELFF. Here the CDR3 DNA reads TGCGCCAGCAGCCAAGTGCTAGGATACGACGGGGAGCTGTTTTTT.

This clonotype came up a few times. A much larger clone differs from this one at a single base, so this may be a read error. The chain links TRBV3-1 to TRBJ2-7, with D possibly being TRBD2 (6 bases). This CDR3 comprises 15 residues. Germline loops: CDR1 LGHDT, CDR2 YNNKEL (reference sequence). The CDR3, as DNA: TGTGCCAGCAGCCGCGGTGTGGACTACTCCTACGAGCGGTACTTC. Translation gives CASSRGVDYSYERYF.

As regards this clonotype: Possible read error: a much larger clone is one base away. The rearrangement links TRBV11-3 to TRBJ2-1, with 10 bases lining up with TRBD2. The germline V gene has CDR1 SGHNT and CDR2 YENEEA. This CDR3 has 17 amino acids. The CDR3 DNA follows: TGTGCCAGCAGCTTAGATCCCAGCGGGAGGGGTTACAATAAGCAGTTCTTC. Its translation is CASSLDPSGRGYNKQFF.

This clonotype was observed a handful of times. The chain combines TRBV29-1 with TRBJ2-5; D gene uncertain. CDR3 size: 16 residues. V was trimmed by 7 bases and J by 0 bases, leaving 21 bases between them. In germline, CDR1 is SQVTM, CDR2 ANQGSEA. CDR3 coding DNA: TGCAGCGCCCTATTACCCGGCAGTACTAACCAAGAGACCCAGTACTTC. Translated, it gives CSALLPGSTNQETQYF.

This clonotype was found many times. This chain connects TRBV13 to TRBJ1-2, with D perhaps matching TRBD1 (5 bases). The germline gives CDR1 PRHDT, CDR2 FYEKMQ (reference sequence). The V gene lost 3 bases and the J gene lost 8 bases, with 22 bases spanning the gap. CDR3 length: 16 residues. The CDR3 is CASSFDGPGRGGGYTF. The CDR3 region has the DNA TGTGCCAGCAGCTTCGACGGCCCAGGGCGTGGGGGAGGCTACACCTTC.

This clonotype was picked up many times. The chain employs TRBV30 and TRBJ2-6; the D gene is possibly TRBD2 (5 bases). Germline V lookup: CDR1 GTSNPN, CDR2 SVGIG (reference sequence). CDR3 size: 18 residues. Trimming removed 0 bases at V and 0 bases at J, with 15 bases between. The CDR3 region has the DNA TGTGCCTGGAGTGTACAACAGCTGAGGGTCTCTGGGGCCAACGTCCTGACTTTC. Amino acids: CAWSVQQLRVSGANVLTF.

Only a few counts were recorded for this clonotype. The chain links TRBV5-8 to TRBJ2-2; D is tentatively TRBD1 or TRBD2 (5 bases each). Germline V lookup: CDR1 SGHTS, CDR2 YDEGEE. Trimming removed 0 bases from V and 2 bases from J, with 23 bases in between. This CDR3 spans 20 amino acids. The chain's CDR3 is CASSLALTEDPGPNTGELFF. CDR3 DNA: TGTGCCAGCAGCTTGGCGTTGACAGAGGACCCGGGACCAAACACCGGGGAGCTGTTTTTT. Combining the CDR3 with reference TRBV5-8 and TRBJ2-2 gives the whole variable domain EAGVTQSPTHLIKTRGQQATLRCSPISGHTSVYWYQQALGLGLQFLLWYDEGEERNRGNFPPRFSGRQFPNYSSELNVNALELEDSALYLCASSLALTEDPGPNTGELFFGEGSRLTVL.

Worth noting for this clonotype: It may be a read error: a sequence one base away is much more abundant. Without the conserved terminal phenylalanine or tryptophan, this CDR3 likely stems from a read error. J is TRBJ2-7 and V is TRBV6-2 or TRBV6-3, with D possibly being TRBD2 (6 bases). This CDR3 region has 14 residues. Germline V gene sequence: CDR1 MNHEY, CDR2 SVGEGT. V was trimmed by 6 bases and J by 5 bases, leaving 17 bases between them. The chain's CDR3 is CASRYGGKANEQYL. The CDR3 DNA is TGTGCCAGCAGATACGGGGGAAAGGCCAACGAGCAGTACCTC.

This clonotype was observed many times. The chain's CDR3 is CASSLAGQGVYGYTF. The CDR3 DNA is TGTGCCAGCAGCTTAGCGGGGCAGGGGGTCTATGGCTACACCTTC. This sequence joins TRBV7-2 and TRBJ1-2; 7 positions match TRBD1. The CDR3 has 15 residues. V shed 0 bases, J shed 4 bases, and the junction held 5 bases outside the gene matches. Germline V gene data show CDR1 as SGHTA and CDR2 as FQGNSA.

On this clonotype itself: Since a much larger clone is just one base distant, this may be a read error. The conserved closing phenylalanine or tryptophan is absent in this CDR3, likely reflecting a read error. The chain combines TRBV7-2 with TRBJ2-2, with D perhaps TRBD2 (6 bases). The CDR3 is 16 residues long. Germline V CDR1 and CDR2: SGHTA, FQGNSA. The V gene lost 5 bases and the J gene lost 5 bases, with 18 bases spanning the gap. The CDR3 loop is CASSANVLAGTGELFL. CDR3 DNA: TGTGCCAGCAGCGCAAACGTACTAGCCGGGACCGGGGAGCTGTTTCTT.

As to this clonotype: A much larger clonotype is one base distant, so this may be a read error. The CDR3 nucleotides are TGTGCCATCACCGGGGGACCTGACAATGAGCAGCTCTTC. Its protein is CAITGGPDNEQLF. The V and J genes are TRBV10-3 and TRBJ2-1; tentative D call: TRBD2 (6 bases). This CDR3 is built from 13 residues. The germline V gene encodes CDR1 ENHRY and CDR2 SYGVKD.

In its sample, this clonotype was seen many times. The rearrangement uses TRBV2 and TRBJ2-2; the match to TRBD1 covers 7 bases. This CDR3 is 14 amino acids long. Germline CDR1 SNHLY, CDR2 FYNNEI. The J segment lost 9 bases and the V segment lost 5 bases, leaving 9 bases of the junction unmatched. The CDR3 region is CASSIIGTVRELFF. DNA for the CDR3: TGTGCCAGCAGTATTATAGGGACAGTCAGGGAGCTGTTTTTT.

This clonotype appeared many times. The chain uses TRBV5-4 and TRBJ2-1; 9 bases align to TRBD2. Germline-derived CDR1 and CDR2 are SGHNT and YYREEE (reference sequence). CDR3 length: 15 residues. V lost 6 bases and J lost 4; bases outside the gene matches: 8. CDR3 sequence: CASNFYLAGYNEQFF. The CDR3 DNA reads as TGTGCCAGCAACTTCTACCTAGCGGGATACAATGAGCAGTTCTTC.

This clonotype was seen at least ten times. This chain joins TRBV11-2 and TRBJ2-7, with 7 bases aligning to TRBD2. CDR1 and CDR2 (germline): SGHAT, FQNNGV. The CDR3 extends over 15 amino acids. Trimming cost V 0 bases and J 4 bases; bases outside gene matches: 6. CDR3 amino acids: CASSLEASGPYEQYF. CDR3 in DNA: TGTGCCAGCAGCTTAGAGGCTAGCGGTCCTTACGAGCAGTACTTC. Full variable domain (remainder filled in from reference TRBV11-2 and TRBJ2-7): EAGVAQSPRYKIIEKRQSVAFWCNPISGHATLYWYQQILGQGPKLLIQFQNNGVVDDSQLPKDRFSAERLKGVDSTLKIQPAKLEDSAVYLCASSLEASGPYEQYFGPGTRLTVT.

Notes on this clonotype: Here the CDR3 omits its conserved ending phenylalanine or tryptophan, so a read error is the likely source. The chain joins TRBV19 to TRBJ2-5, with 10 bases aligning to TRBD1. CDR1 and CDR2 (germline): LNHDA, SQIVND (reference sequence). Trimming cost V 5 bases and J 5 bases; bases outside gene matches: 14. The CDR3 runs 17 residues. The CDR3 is CASSDPDRGRFGETQYS. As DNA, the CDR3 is TGTGCCAGTAGTGACCCCGACAGGGGGCGATTTGGGGAGACCCAGTACTCC.

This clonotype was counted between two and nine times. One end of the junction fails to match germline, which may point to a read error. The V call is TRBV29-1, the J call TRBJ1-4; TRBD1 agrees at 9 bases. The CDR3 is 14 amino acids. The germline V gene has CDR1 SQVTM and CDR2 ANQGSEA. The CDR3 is CSAVTGGGSEKRFF. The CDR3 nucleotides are TGCAGCGCCGTGACAGGGGGTGGTAGCGAAAAACGGTTTTTT.

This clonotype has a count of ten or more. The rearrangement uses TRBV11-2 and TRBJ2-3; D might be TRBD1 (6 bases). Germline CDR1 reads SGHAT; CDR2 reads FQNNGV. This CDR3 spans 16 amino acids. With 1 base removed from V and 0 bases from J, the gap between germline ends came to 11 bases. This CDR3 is CASSLGWGQSTDTQYF. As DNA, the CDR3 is TGTGCCAGCAGCTTAGGGTGGGGGCAGAGCACAGATACGCAGTATTTT.

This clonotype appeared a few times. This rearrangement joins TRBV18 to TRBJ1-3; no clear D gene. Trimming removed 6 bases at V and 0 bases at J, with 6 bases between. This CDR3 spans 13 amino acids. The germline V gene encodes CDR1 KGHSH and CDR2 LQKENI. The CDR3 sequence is CASSANSGNTIYF. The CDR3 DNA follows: TGTGCCAGCTCGGCAAACTCTGGAAACACCATATATTTT.

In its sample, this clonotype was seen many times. CDR3 nucleotides: TGCAGCTGGAGGGAGGATACGCAGTATTTT. It codes for CSWREDTQYF. The chain joins TRBV29-1 to TRBJ2-3, with TRBD2 as a possible D gene (6 bases). V was cut by 8 bases and J by 6 bases, with 9 bases left in between. In germline, CDR1 is SQVTM, CDR2 ANQGSEA. The CDR3 is made up of 10 amino acids.